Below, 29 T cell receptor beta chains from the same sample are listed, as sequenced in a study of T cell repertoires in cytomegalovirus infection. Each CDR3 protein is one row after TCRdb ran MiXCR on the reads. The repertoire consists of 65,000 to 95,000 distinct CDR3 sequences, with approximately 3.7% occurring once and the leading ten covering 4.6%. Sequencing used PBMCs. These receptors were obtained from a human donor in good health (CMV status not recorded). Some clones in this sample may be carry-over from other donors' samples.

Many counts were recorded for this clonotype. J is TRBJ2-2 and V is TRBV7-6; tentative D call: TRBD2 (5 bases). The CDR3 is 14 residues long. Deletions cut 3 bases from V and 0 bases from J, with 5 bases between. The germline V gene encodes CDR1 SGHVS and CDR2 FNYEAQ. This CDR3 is CASSFGANTGELFF. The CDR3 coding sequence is TGTGCCAGCAGCTTCGGGGCGAACACCGGGGAGCTGTTTTTT.

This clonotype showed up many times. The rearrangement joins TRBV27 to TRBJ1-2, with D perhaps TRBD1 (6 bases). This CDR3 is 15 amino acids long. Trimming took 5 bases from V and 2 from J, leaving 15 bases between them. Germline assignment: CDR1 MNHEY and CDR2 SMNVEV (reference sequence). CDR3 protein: CASSMTGIRNYGYTF. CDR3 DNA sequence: TGTGCCAGCAGTATGACAGGAATTCGAAACTATGGCTACACCTTC.

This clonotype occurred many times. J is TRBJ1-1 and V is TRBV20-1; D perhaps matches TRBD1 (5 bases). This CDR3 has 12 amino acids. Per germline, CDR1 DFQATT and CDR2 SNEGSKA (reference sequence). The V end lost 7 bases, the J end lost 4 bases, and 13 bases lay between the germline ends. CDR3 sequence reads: CSVSGGGTEAFF. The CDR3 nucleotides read TGCAGTGTCTCGGGGGGTGGCACTGAAGCTTTCTTT.

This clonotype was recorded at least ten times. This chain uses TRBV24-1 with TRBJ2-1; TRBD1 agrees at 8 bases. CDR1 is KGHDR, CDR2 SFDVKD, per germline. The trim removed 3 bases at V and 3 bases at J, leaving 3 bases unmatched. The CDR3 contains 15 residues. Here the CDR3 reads CATSDQGAVYNEQFF. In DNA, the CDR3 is TGTGCCACCAGTGATCAGGGGGCGGTCTACAATGAGCAGTTCTTC.

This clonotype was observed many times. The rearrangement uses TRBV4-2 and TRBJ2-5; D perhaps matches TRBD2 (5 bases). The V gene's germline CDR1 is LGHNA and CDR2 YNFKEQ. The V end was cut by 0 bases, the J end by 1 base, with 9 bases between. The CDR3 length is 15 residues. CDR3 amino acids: CASSQDMTTQETQYF. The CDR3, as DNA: TGTGCCAGCAGCCAAGATATGACTACCCAAGAGACCCAGTACTTC.

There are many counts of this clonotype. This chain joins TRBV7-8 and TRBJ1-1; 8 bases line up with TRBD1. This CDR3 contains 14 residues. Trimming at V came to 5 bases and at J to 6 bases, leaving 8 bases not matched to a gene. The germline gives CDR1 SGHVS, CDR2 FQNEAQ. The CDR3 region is CASSPPVQGAEAFF. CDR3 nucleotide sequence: TGTGCCAGCAGCCCCCCCGTACAGGGGGCTGAAGCTTTCTTT.

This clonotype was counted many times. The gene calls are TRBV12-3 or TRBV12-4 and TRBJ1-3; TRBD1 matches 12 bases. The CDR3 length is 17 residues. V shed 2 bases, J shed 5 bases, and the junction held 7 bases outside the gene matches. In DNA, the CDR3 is TGTGCCAGCAGTTTACGGCAGGGGACAGGGGGCCGAAACACCATATATTTT. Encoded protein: CASSLRQGTGGRNTIYF.

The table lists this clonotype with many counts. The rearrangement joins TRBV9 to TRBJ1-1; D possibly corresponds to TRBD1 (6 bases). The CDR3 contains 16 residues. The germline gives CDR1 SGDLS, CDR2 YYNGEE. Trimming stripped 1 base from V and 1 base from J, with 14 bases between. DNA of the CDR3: TGTGCCAGCAGCGTAACGCCAGGGGCGCGGAACACTGAAGCTTTCTTT. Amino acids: CASSVTPGARNTEAFF.

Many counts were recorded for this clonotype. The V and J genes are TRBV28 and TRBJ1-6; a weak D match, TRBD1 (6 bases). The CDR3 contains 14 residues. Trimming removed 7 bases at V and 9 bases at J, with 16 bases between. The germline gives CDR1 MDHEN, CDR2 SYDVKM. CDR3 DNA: TGTGCCAGCACTGAACAGGGTGTTGTTTCACCCCTCCACTTT. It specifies CASTEQGVVSPLHF.

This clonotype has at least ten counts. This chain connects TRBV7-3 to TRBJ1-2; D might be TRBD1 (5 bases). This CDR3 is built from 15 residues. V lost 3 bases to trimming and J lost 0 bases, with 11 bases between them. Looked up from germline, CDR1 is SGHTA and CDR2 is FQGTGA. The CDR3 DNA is TGTGCCAGCAGCTTGGAGGGGATCCCTAACTATGGCTACACCTTC. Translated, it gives CASSLEGIPNYGYTF.

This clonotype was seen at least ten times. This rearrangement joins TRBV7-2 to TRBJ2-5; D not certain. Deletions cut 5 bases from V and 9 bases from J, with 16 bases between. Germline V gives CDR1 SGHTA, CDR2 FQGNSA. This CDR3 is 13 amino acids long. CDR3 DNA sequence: TGTGCCAGCAGCCCGGATGCCAGAAAGGCCCAGTACTTC. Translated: CASSPDARKAQYF.

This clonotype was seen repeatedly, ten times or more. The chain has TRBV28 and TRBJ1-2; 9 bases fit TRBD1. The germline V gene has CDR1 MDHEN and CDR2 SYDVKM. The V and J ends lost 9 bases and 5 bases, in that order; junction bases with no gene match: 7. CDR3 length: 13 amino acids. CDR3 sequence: CASSTGGGYGYTF. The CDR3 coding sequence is TGTGCCAGTTCCACAGGGGGCGGATATGGCTACACCTTC.

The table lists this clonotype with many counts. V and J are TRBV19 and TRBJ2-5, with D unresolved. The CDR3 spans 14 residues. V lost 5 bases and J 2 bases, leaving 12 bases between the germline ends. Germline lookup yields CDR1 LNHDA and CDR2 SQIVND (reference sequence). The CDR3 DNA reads TGTGCCAGTAGTCTTCAGCAGAGTCAAGAGACCCAGTACTTC. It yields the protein CASSLQQSQETQYF.

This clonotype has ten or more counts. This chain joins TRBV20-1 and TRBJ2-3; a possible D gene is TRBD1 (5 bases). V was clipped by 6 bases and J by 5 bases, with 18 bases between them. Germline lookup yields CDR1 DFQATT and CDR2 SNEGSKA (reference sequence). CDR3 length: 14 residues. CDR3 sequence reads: CSAEGAGMKDTQYF. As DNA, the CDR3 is TGCAGTGCCGAAGGGGCAGGGATGAAAGATACGCAGTATTTT.

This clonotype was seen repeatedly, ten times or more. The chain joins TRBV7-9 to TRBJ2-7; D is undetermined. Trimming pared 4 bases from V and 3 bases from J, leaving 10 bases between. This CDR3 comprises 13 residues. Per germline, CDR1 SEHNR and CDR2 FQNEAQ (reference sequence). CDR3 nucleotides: TGTGCCAGCAGCTCTACCGGACGCTACGAGCAGTACTTC. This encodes CASSSTGRYEQYF. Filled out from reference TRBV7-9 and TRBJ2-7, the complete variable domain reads DTGVSQNPRHKITKRGQNVTFRCDPISEHNRLYWYRQTLGQGPEFLTYFQNEAQLEKSRLLSDRFSAERPKGSFSTLEIQRTEQGDSAMYLCASSSTGRYEQYFGPGTRLTVT.

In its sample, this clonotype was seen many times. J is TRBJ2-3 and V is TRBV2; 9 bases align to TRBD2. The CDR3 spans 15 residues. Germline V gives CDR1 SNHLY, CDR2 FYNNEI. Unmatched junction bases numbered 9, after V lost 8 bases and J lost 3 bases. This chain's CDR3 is CASDAGLARTDTQYF. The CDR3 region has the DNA TGTGCCAGCGATGCTGGACTAGCGCGGACAGATACGCAGTATTTT. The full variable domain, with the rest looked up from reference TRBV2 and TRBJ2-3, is EPEVTQTPSHQVTQMGQEVILRCVPISNHLYFYWYRQILGQKVEFLVSFYNNEISEKSEIFDDQFSVERPDGSNFTLKIRSTKLEDSAMYFCASDAGLARTDTQYFGPGTRLTVL.

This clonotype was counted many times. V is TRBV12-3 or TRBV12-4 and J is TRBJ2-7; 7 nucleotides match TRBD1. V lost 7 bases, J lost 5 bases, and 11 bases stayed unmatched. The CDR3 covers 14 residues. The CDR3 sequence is CASTTLRQGNEQYF. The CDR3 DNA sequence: TGTGCCAGCACCACTCTTAGACAGGGAAACGAGCAGTACTTC.

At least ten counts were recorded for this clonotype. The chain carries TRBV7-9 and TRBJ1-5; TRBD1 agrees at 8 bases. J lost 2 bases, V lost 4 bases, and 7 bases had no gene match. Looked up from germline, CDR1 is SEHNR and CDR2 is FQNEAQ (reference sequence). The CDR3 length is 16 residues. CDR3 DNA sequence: TGTGCCAGCAGCTCATACAGGGGGGTAGGCAATCAGCCCCAGCATTTT. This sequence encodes CASSSYRGVGNQPQHF.

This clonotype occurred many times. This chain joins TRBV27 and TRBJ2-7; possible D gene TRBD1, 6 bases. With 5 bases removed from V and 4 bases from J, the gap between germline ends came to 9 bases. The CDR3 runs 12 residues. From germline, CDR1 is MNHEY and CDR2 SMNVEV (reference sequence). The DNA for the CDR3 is TGTGCCAGCAGTAAACAGGGTTACGAGCAGTACTTC. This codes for CASSKQGYEQYF.

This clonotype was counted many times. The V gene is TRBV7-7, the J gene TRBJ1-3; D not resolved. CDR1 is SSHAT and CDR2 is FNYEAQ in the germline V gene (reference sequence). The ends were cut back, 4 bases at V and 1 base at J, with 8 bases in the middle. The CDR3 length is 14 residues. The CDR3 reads CASSSNPSGNTIYF. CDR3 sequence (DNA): TGTGCCAGCAGCTCAAACCCTTCTGGAAACACCATATATTTT.

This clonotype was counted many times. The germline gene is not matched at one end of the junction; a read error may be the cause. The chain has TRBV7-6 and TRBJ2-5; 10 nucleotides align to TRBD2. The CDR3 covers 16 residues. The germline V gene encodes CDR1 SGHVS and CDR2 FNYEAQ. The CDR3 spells CASSPRLAGAQETQYF. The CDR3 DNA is TGTGCTAGCAGCCCTCGTCTAGCGGGGGCCCAAGAGACCCAGTACTTC.

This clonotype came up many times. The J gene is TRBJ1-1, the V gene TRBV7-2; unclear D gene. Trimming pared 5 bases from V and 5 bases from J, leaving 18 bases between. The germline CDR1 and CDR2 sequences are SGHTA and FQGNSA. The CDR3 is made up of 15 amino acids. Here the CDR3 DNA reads TGTGCCAGCAGCCCCTTAGTAGGGAGAAAAACTGAAGCTTTCTTT. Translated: CASSPLVGRKTEAFF.

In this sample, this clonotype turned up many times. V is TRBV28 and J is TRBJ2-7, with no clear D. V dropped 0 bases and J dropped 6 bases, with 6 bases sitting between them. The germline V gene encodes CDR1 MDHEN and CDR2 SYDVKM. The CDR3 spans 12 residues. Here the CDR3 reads CASSLWAAEQYF. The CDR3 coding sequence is TGTGCCAGCAGTTTATGGGCAGCCGAGCAGTACTTC.

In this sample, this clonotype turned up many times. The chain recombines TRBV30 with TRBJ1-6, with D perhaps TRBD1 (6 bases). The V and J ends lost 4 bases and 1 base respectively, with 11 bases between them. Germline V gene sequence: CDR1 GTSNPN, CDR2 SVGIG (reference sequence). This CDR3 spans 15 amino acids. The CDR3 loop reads CAWTTDSSYNSPLHF. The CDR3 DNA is TGTGCCTGGACTACGGACAGTTCCTATAATTCACCCCTCCACTTT.

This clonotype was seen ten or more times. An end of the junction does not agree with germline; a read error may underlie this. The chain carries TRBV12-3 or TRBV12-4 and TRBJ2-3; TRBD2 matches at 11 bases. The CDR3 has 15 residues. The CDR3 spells CASSLAGGPTDTQYF. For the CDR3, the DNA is TGTGCCAGCAGCTTAGCGGGGGGGCCGACAGATACGCAGTATTTT.

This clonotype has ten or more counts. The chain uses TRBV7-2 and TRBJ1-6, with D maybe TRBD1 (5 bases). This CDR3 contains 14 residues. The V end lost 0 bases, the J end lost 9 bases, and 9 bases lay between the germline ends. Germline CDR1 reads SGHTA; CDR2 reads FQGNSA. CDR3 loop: CASSLAGGSSPLHF. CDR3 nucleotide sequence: TGTGCCAGCAGCTTAGCCGGGGGAAGTTCACCCCTCCACTTT.

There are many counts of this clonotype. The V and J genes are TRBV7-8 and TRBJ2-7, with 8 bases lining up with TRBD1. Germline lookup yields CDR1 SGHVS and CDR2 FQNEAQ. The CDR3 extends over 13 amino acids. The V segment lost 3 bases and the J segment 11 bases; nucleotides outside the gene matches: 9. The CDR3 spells CASSFRTGRLEYF. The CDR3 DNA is TGTGCCAGCAGCTTCAGGACAGGGAGATTGGAGTACTTC.

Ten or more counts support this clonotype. CDR3 bases: TGTGCCACCCTTGGAACACCTTATAGCAATCAGCCCCAGCATTTT. Translated, it gives CATLGTPYSNQPQHF. This chain connects TRBV28 to TRBJ1-5; D uncertain. The CDR3 length is 15 residues. The V end was cut by 10 bases, the J end by 0 bases, with 16 bases between. The germline gives CDR1 MDHEN, CDR2 SYDVKM.

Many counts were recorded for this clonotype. The CDR3 DNA follows: TGTGCCAGCAGCTTAGGGACAGGGGCAGGCCAGCCCCAGCATTTT. Translating gives CASSLGTGAGQPQHF. The rearrangement joins TRBV11-2 to TRBJ1-5, with 9 bases matching TRBD1. The CDR3 is 15 residues long. V lost 1 base to trimming and J lost 7 bases; unmatched junction nucleotides: 5. The V gene's germline CDR1 is SGHAT and CDR2 FQNNGV.